A single sample gave rise to the 8 T cell receptor beta chains below, sequenced in a study of blood T cell repertoires in COVID-19 (dated by TCRdb to 2018 to 2021). The library came from the immunoSEQ multiplex PCR assay. Imported from immuneACCESS, the table was reduced by TCRdb to in-frame sequences with V and J called. These copies leave out some clones; in studies compared against another copy, an unresolved V gene accounts for under half, and the cause of the remainder is not known. This sample comprises under 50,000 clones, around nine tenths of them detected only once. Approximately 9.6% of the sample belongs to the ten largest clones. Sequenced: peripheral blood. The origin of the receptors is a middle-aged man with active COVID-19.

V usage is TRBV6-1 and J usage is TRBJ2-7; weak D call: TRBD1 (6 bases). Trimming took 0 bases from V and 0 from J, leaving 9 bases between them. CDR1 and CDR2 from the germline V gene are MNHNS and SASEGT. The CDR3 runs to 15 residues. The CDR3 loop reads CASSEASDSSYEQYF. The DNA for the CDR3 is TGTGCCAGCAGTGAAGCGTCGGACAGCTCCTACGAGCAGTACTTC.

This sequence joins TRBV9 and TRBJ2-1; 8 positions match TRBD1. From germline, CDR1 is SGDLS and CDR2 YYNGEE. The CDR3 has 15 amino acids. V shed 0 bases, J shed 5 bases, and the junction held 4 bases outside the gene matches. Here the CDR3 reads CASSVGDRQNNEQFF. The DNA for the CDR3 is TGTGCCAGCAGCGTAGGGGACAGGCAGAACAATGAGCAGTTCTTC.

J is TRBJ2-2 and V is TRBV5-1, with 8 bases that match TRBD1. The CDR3 extends over 19 amino acids. Germline loops: CDR1 SGHRS, CDR2 YFSETQ. J lost 4 bases, V lost 0 bases, and 14 bases had no gene match. CDR3 bases: TGCGCCAGCAGCTTGGCCCTCCTTGACAGGGGAGGTAGCACCGGGGAGCTGTTTTTT. Its protein product is CASSLALLDRGGSTGELFF. The full variable domain, its missing parts supplied by reference TRBV5-1 and TRBJ2-2, is KAGVTQTPRYLIKTRGQQVTLSCSPISGHRSVSWYQQTPGQGLQFLFEYFSETQRNKGNFPGRFSGRQFSNSRSEMNVSTLELGDSALYLCASSLALLDRGGSTGELFFGEGSRLTVL.

The chain uses TRBV5-6 and TRBJ2-1; the match to TRBD1 covers 7 bases. The CDR3 is made up of 13 amino acids. Germline V gene sequence: CDR1 SGHDT, CDR2 YYEEEE. V gave up 3 bases and J gave up 7 bases; unmatched junction bases: 4. CDR3 DNA: TGTGCCAGCAGCTGGGACAGAGATAATGAGCAGTTCTTC. Protein product: CASSWDRDNEQFF. The full variable domain, with the rest looked up from reference TRBV5-6 and TRBJ2-1, is DAGVTQSPTHLIKTRGQQVTLRCSPKSGHDTVSWYQQALGQGPQFIFQYYEEEERQRGNFPDRFSGHQFPNYSSELNVNALLLGDSALYLCASSWDRDNEQFFGPGTRLTVL.

The CDR3 nucleotides read TGTGCCAGCAGCTTGCCTTCAGGGGTTGGCCTCCACGAGCAGTACTTC. It codes for CASSLPSGVGLHEQYF. The rearrangement joins TRBV5-4 to TRBJ2-7; D is perhaps TRBD1 (6 bases). This CDR3 has 16 amino acids. Germline values: CDR1 SGHNT, CDR2 YYREEE (reference sequence). The V end lost 1 base, the J end lost 5 bases, and 19 bases lay between the germline ends.

The chain is built from TRBV3-1 (or the pseudogene TRBV3-2) and TRBJ2-7; 7 nucleotides line up with TRBD1. CDR1 is LGHDT, CDR2 YNNKEL, per germline (reference sequence). After removal of 4 bases from V and 3 bases from J, the junction contained 12 bases not matched to a gene. The CDR3 length is 16 residues. CDR3 nucleotide sequence: TGTGCCAGCAGCCCGGGGATCCGGGACAGAGACTACGAGCAGTACTTC. It codes for CASSPGIRDRDYEQYF.

V and J are TRBV2 and TRBJ2-2, with 7 bases matching TRBD1. Germline V gene sequence: CDR1 SNHLY, CDR2 FYNNEI. This CDR3 contains 13 residues. Germline trimming cut 6 bases from V and 6 bases from J; bases unmatched to any gene: 4. The CDR3 sequence: CASRGTASGELFF. CDR3 coding DNA: TGTGCCAGCAGGGGGACAGCTTCCGGGGAGCTGTTTTTT.

The rearrangement uses TRBV27 and TRBJ2-3, with TRBD2 as a possible D gene (5 bases). Germline CDR1 reads MNHEY; CDR2 reads SMNVEV (reference sequence). The CDR3 is 14 amino acids. V shed 8 bases and J shed 2 bases, with 14 bases lying between them. CDR3 in DNA: TGTGCCAGCCGCTCAGGCGGGTTCACAGATACGCAGTATTTT. Encoded protein: CASRSGGFTDTQYF.